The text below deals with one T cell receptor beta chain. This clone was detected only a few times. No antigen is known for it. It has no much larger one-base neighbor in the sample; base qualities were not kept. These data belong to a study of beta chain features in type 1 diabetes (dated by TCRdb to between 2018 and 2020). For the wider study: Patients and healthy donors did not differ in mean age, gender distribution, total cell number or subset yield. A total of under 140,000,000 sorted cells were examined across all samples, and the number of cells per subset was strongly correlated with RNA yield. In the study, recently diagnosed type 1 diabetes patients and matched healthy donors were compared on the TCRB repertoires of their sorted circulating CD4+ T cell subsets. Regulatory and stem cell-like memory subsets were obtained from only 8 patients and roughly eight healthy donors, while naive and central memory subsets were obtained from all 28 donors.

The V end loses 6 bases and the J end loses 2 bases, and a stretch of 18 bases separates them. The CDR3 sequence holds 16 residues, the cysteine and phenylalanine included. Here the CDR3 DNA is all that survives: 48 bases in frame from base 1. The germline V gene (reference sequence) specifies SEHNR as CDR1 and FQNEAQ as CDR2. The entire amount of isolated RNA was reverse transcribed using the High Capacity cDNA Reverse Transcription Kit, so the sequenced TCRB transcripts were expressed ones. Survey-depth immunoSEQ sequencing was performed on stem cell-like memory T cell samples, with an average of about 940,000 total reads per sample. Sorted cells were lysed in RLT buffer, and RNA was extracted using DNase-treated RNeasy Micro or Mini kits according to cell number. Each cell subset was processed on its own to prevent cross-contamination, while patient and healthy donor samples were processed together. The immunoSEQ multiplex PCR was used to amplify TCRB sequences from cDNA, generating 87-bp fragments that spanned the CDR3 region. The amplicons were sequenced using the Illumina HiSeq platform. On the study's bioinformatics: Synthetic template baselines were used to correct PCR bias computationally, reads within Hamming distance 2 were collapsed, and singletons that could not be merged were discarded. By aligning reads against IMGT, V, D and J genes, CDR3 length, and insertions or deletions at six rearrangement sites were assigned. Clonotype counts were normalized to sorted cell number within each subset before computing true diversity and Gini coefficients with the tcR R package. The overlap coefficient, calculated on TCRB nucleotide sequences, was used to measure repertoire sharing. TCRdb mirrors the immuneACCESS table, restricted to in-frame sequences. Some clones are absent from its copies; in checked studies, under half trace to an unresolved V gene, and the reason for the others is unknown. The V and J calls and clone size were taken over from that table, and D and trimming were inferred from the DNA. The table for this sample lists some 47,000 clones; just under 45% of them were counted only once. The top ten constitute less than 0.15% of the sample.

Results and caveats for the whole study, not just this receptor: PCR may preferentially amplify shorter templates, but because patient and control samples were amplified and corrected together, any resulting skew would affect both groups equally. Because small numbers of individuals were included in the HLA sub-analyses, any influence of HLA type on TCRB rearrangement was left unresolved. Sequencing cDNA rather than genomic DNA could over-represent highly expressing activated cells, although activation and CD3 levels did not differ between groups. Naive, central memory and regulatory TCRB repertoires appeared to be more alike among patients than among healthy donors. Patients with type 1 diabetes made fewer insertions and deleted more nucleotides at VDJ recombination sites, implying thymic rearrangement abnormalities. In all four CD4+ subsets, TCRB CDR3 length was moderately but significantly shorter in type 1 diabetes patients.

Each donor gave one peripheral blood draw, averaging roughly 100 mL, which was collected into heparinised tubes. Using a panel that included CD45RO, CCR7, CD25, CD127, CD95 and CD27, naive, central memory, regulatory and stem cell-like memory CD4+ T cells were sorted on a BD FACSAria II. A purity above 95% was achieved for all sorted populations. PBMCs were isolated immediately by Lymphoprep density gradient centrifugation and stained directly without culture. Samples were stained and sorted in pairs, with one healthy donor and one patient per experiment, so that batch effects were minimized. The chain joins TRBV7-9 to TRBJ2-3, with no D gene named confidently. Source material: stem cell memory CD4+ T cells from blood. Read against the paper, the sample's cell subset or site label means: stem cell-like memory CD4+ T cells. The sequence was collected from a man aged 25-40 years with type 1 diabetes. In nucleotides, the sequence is TGTGCCAGCAGTCCCCCTCTGGGCCTCCTCACAGATACGCAGTATTTT. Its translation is CASSPPLGLLTDTQYF.